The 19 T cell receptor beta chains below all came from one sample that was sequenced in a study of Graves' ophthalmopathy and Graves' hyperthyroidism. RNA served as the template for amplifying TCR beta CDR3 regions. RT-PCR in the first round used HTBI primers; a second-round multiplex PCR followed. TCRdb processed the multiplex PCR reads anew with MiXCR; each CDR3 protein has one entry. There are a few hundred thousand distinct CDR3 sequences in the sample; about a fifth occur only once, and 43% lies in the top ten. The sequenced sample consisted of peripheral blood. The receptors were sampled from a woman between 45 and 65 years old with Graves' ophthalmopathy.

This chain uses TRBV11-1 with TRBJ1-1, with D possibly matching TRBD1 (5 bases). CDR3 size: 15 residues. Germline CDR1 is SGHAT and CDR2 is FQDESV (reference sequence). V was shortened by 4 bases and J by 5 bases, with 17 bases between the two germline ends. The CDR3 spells CASSYLVGGSTEAFF. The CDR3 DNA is TGTGCCAGCAGCTACCTGGTCGGGGGGTCGACTGAAGCTTTCTTT.

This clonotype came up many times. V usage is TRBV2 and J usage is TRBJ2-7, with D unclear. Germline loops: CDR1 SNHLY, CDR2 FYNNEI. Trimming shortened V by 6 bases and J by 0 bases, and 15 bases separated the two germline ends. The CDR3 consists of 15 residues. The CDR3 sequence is CASSPPPTSSYEQYF. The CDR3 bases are TGTGCCAGCAGCCCACCCCCTACCAGCTCCTACGAGCAGTACTTC.

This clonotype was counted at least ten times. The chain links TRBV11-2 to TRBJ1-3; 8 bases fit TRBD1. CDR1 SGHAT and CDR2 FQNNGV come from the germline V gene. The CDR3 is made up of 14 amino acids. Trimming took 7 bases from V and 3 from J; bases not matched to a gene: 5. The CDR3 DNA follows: TGTGCCAGCACAAGGGACAGGATTGGAAACACCATATATTTT. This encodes CASTRDRIGNTIYF.

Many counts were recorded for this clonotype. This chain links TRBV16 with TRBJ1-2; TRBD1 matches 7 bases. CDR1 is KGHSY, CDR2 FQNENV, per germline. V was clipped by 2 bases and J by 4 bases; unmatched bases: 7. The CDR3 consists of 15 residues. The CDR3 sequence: CASSQLGQETYGYTF. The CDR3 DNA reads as TGTGCCAGCAGCCAACTTGGACAGGAGACCTATGGCTACACCTTC.

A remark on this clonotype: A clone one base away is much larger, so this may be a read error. The CDR3 loop is CASSYGASGTYEQYF. DNA for the CDR3: TGTGCCAGCAGTTACGGGGCTAGCGGGACCTACGAGCAGTACTTC. The V call is TRBV6-2 or TRBV6-3, the J call TRBJ2-7; 9 bases agree with TRBD2. The J segment lost 2 bases and the V segment lost 2 bases, leaving 4 bases of the junction unmatched. The length of the CDR3 is 15 residues. Germline CDR1 and CDR2: MNHEY and SVGEGT.

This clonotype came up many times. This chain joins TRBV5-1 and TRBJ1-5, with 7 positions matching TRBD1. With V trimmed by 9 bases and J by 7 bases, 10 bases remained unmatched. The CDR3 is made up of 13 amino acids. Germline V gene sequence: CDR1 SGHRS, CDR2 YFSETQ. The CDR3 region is CAKGQRIFQPQHF. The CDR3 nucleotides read TGCGCCAAGGGACAGCGGATCTTCCAGCCCCAGCATTTT.

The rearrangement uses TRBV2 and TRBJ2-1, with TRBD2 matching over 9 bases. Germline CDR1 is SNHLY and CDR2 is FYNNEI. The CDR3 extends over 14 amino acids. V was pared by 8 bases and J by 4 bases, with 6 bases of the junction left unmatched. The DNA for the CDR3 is TGTGCCAGCCGAGGGGGACTAGCTTACAATGAGCAGTTCTTC. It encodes CASRGGLAYNEQFF.

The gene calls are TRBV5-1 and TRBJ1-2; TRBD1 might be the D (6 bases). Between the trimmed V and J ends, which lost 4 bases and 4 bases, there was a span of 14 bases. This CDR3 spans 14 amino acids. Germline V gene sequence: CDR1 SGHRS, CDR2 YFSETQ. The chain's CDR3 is CASSLTGTSYGYTF. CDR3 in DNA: TGCGCCAGCAGCCTGACAGGAACTTCCTATGGCTACACCTTC.

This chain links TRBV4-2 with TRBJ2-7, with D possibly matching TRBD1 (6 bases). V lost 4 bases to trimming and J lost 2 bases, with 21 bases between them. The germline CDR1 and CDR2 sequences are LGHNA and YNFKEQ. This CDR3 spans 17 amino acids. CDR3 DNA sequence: TGTGCCAGCAGCCGGATGGCTGGCCCAGGGGTGGCCTACGAGCAGTACTTC. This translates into CASSRMAGPGVAYEQYF.

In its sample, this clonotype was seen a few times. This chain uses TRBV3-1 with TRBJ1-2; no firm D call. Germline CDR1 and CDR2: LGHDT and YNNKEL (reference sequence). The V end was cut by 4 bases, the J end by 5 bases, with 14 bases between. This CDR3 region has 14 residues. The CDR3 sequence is CASSPLIISYGYTF. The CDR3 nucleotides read TGTGCCAGCAGCCCCCTGATCATATCATATGGCTACACCTTC.

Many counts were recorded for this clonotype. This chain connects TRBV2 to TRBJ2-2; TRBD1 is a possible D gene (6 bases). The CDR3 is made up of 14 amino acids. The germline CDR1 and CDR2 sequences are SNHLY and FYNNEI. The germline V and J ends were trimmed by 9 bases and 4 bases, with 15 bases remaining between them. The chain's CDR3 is CASGPGQLTGELFF. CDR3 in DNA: TGTGCCAGTGGACCAGGACAGCTCACCGGGGAGCTGTTTTTT. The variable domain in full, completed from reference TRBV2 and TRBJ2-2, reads EPEVTQTPSHQVTQMGQEVILRCVPISNHLYFYWYRQILGQKVEFLVSFYNNEISEKSEIFDDQFSVERPDGSNFTLKIRSTKLEDSAMYFCASGPGQLTGELFFGEGSRLTVL.

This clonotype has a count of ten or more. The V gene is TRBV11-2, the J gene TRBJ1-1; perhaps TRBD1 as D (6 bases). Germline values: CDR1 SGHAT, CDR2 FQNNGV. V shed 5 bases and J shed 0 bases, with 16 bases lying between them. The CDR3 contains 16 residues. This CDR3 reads CASSLGTRSLNTEAFF. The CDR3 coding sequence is TGTGCCAGCAGCCTCGGGACACGATCCTTGAACACTGAAGCTTTCTTT.

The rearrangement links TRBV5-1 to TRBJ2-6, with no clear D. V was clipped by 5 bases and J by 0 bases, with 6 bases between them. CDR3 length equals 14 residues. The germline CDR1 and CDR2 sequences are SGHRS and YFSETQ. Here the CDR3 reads CASRQTSGANVLTF. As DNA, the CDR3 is TGCGCCAGCAGGCAAACCTCTGGGGCCAACGTCCTGACTTTC. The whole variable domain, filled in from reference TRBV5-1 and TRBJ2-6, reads KAGVTQTPRYLIKTRGQQVTLSCSPISGHRSVSWYQQTPGQGLQFLFEYFSETQRNKGNFPGRFSGRQFSNSRSEMNVSTLELGDSALYLCASRQTSGANVLTFGAGSRLTVL.

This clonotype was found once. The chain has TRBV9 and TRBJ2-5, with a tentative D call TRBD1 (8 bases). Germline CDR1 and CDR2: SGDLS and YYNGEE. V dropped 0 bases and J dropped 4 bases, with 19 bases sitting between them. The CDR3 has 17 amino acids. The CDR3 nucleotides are TGTGCCAGCAGCGTAGCTCCCAGGACAGGGAGGGGAGAGACCCAGTACTTC. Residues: CASSVAPRTGRGETQYF.

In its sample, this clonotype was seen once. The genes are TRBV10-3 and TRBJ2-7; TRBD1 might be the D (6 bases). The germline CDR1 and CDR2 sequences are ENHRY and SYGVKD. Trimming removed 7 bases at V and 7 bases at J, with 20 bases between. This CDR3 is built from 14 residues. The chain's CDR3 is CAIKGETGSAEQYF. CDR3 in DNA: TGTGCCATCAAGGGGGAAACAGGGTCGGCGGAGCAGTACTTC.

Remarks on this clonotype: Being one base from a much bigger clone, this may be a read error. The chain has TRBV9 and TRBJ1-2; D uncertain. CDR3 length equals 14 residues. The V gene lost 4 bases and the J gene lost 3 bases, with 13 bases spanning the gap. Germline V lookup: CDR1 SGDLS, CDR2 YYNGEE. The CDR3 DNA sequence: TGTGCCAGCAGCCTATGGGTCAGAGACTATGGCTACACCTTC. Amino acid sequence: CASSLWVRDYGYTF.

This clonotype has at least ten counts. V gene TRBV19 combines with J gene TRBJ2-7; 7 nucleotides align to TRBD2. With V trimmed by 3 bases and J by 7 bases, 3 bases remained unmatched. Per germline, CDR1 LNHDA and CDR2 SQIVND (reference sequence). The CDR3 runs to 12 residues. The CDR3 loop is CASSMEGGEQYF. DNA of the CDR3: TGTGCCAGTAGTATGGAGGGAGGGGAGCAGTACTTC.

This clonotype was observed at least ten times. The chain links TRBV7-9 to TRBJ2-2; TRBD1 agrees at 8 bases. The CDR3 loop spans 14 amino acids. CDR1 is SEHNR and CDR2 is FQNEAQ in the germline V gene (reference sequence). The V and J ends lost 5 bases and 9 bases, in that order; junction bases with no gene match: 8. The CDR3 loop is CASSPPDRAWELFF. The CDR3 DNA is TGTGCCAGCAGCCCCCCGGACAGGGCGTGGGAGCTGTTTTTT.

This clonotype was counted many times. In nucleotides, the CDR3 is TGTGCCAGCAGTTTCGGGACAAACGAAGCTTTCTTT. Residues: CASSFGTNEAFF. The chain couples TRBV12-3 or TRBV12-4 to TRBJ1-1; a possible D gene is TRBD1 (6 bases). The V and J ends lost 3 bases and 8 bases respectively, with 10 bases between them. The CDR3 totals 12 residues.